The 21 T cell receptor beta chains listed next were all sequenced from one sample in a study of blood T cells in healthy people across ages. Next came a second PCR, run for roughly 6 to 11 cycles, which used a sample-barcoded 5' primer along with a J-beta primer mix. A single record per CDR3 protein comes from TCRdb applying MiXCR to the 5' RACE reads. The sample yields around 400,000 distinct CDR3 sequences, about half seen once. The sequencing input was blood. The source of these receptors is a man aged 60 to 75 in good health.

The chain combines TRBV6-4 with TRBJ1-2; a possible D gene is TRBD1 (5 bases). V gave up 4 bases and J gave up 4 bases, with 10 bases separating them. The CDR3 is 13 amino acids. Looked up from germline, CDR1 is MRHNA and CDR2 is SNTAGT. The CDR3 reads CASSASGSYGYTF. Here the CDR3 DNA reads TGTGCCAGCAGTGCGTCAGGGAGCTATGGCTACACCTTC.

This clonotype came up once. The genes are TRBV20-1 and TRBJ2-1; TRBD2 is a possible D gene (5 bases). Germline assignment: CDR1 DFQATT and CDR2 SNEGSKA (reference sequence). Trimming cost V 6 bases and J 2 bases, with 14 bases left between them. The CDR3 has 14 residues. Here the CDR3 reads CSAEEVATYNEQFF. CDR3 sequence (DNA): TGCAGTGCGGAGGAGGTGGCGACCTACAATGAGCAGTTCTTC.

Ten or more counts support this clonotype. The chain carries TRBV29-1 and TRBJ2-1; 11 nucleotides align to TRBD1. Unmatched junction bases numbered 5, after V lost 6 bases and J lost 7 bases. The CDR3 spans 13 residues. Per the germline V gene, CDR1 is SQVTM and CDR2 is ANQGSEA. CDR3 in amino acids: CSVGQGGWNEQFF. CDR3 in DNA: TGCAGCGTGGGACAGGGGGGGTGGAATGAGCAGTTCTTC.

This chain joins TRBV18 and TRBJ2-5; 11 bases line up with TRBD1. Germline V gene sequence: CDR1 KGHSH, CDR2 LQKENI. V lost 3 bases, J lost 1 base, and 7 bases stayed unmatched. This CDR3 has 17 amino acids. The CDR3 here is CASSPQGTGGRQETQYF. As DNA, the CDR3 is TGTGCCAGCTCACCCCAGGGGACAGGGGGTCGCCAAGAGACCCAGTACTTC.

The chain employs TRBV29-1 and TRBJ2-1; 10 bases agree with TRBD2. The CDR3 consists of 17 residues. The germline V gene has CDR1 SQVTM and CDR2 ANQGSEA. The CDR3 DNA sequence: TGCGGAGTAGCGGGTAGCGGGGGGACGTATATATACAATGAGCAGTTCTTC. This codes for CGVAGSGGTYIYNEQFF.

Details on this clonotype: A read error may account for a junction end that differs from germline. This chain uses TRBV2 with TRBJ2-5, with 8 bases matching TRBD2. There are 11 residues in the CDR3. Germline assignment: CDR1 SNHLY and CDR2 FYNNEI. Written as DNA, the CDR3 is TGTGCCGGCAGGGAAGCGGGAGAGCGGTACTTC. Protein: CAGREAGERYF.

The chain recombines TRBV7-9 with TRBJ2-7; 7 bases agree with TRBD1. CDR1 is SEHNR and CDR2 is FQNEAQ in the germline V gene (reference sequence). The CDR3 loop spans 14 amino acids. Losses at the gene ends were 5 bases for V and 4 bases for J; bases not matched to a gene: 8. The CDR3 here is CASSARGTLYEQYF. As DNA, the CDR3 is TGTGCCAGCAGCGCCAGGGGGACCCTTTACGAGCAGTACTTC.

This sequence joins TRBV7-2 and TRBJ1-5; 7 bases fit TRBD1. Looked up from germline, CDR1 is SGHTA and CDR2 is FQGNSA. V was clipped by 4 bases and J by 11 bases; unmatched bases: 26. The CDR3 extends over 19 amino acids. The CDR3 DNA is TGTGCCAGCAGCTCCTTAGGGGGCGGTAAAACTGGCATTTCAATAGCCCAGCATTTT. It encodes CASSSLGGGKTGISIAQHF. The complete variable domain, with remaining parts taken from reference TRBV7-2 and TRBJ1-5, reads GAGVSQSPSNKVTEKGKDVELRCDPISGHTALYWYRQSLGQGLEFLIYFQGNSAPDKSGLPSDRFSAERTGGSVSTLTIQRTQQEDSAVYLCASSSLGGGKTGISIAQHFGDGTRLSIL.

The V and J genes are TRBV28 and TRBJ1-5, with D tentatively TRBD1 (6 bases). CDR3 size: 15 residues. The germline gives CDR1 MDHEN, CDR2 SYDVKM. Trimming left V 4 bases short and J 2 bases short, with 12 bases between. The CDR3 DNA is TGTGCCAGCAGTTCCGAGGGGGGCGGCAATCAGCCCCAGCATTTT. Translated, it gives CASSSEGGGNQPQHF.

The genes are TRBV12-3 or TRBV12-4 and TRBJ2-1; D is ambiguous. The V end was cut by 1 base, the J end by 12 bases, with 10 bases between. This CDR3 has 12 amino acids. DNA of the CDR3: TGTGCCAGCAGTTTAGGGATATTAGGGCAGTTCTTC. Residues: CASSLGILGQFF.

J is TRBJ2-1 and V is TRBV7-9, with D tentatively TRBD1 (6 bases). The length of the CDR3 is 15 residues. Deletions cut 4 bases from V and 2 bases from J, with 12 bases between. From germline, CDR1 is SEHNR and CDR2 FQNEAQ (reference sequence). The CDR3 protein is CASSWRTGPYNEQFF. CDR3 DNA: TGTGCCAGCAGCTGGAGAACAGGGCCCTACAATGAGCAGTTCTTC.

The rearrangement links TRBV9 to TRBJ2-7; 9 bases map to TRBD2. J lost 6 bases, V lost 0 bases, and 10 bases had no gene match. Germline V gene lookup returns CDR1 SGDLS and CDR2 YYNGEE. The CDR3 has 16 amino acids. Here the CDR3 reads CASSVGQASGTLEQYF. DNA of the CDR3: TGTGCCAGCAGCGTAGGACAGGCTAGCGGGACCCTCGAGCAGTACTTC. Together with reference TRBV9 and TRBJ2-7, the CDR3 gives the full variable domain: DSGVTQTPKHLITATGQRVTLRCSPRSGDLSVYWYQQSLDQGLQFLIQYYNGEERAKGNILERFSAQQFPDLHSELNLSSLELGDSALYFCASSVGQASGTLEQYFGPGTRLTVT.

The V call is TRBV6-5, the J call TRBJ2-6; D is ambiguous. The germline V and J ends were trimmed by 2 bases and 1 base, with 12 bases remaining between them. Germline CDR1 and CDR2: MNHEY and SVGAGI. This CDR3 is 17 amino acids long. CDR3 in amino acids: CASSYGATLSGANVLTF. DNA of the CDR3: TGTGCCAGCAGTTACGGCGCAACCCTATCTGGGGCCAACGTCCTGACTTTC.

This clonotype was seen a handful of times. V is TRBV9 and J is TRBJ2-1; 9 nucleotides match TRBD2. CDR3 length equals 15 residues. After removal of 0 bases from V and 4 bases from J, the junction contained 2 bases not matched to a gene. Germline V gene sequence: CDR1 SGDLS, CDR2 YYNGEE. CDR3 residues: CASSVGSGGYNEQFF. The CDR3 DNA reads TGTGCCAGCAGCGTAGGCAGCGGGGGGTACAATGAGCAGTTCTTC.

This clonotype is a singleton in its sample. The chain is built from TRBV5-1 and TRBJ2-2, with 10 bases lining up with TRBD1. V lost 4 bases, J lost 5 bases, and 8 bases stayed unmatched. In germline, CDR1 is SGHRS, CDR2 YFSETQ. This CDR3 is built from 16 residues. CDR3 nucleotides: TGCGCCAGCAGCACGCAGGGACAGGGGAGGACCGGGGAGCTGTTTTTT. Translation gives CASSTQGQGRTGELFF.

This sequence joins TRBV29-1 and TRBJ2-1, with D perhaps TRBD1 (6 bases). The V end was cut by 2 bases, the J end by 5 bases, with 13 bases between. Germline CDR1 SQVTM, CDR2 ANQGSEA. The CDR3 covers 14 residues. CDR3 amino acids: CSVEYREPHNEQFF. DNA of the CDR3: TGCAGCGTTGAATACAGGGAACCTCACAATGAGCAGTTCTTC.

The chain has TRBV11-1 and TRBJ1-1, with D possibly being TRBD1 (5 bases). Germline V gene lookup returns CDR1 SGHAT and CDR2 FQDESV (reference sequence). Trimming cost V 1 base and J 4 bases, with 13 bases left between them. CDR3 length: 15 amino acids. The CDR3 here is CASSLDGGVGTEAFF. CDR3 in DNA: TGTGCCAGCAGCTTAGACGGAGGGGTAGGCACTGAAGCTTTCTTT.

The rearrangement joins TRBV25-1 to TRBJ1-1; D not certain. The CDR3 is 15 amino acids. Trimming took off 7 bases at V and 8 bases at J, with 23 bases between the two ends. Germline values: CDR1 MGHDK, CDR2 SYGVNS. The CDR3 DNA follows: TGTGCCAGCACACCTCTGGGTTTATGGCCCAAGGAAGCTTTCTTT. This encodes CASTPLGLWPKEAFF.

The V gene is TRBV5-1, the J gene TRBJ2-5; possibly TRBD1 or TRBD2 for D (5 bases each). V was trimmed by 2 bases and J by 5 bases, leaving 16 bases between them. Germline V lookup: CDR1 SGHRS, CDR2 YFSETQ. The CDR3 has 15 amino acids. CDR3 DNA sequence: TGCGCCAGCAGCTTAGGGACCCAGCGAGGTGAGACCCAGTACTTC. Its translation: CASSLGTQRGETQYF.

The chain carries TRBV12-3 or TRBV12-4 and TRBJ2-3; 12 bases map to TRBD2. With V trimmed by 8 bases and J by 11 bases, 11 bases remained unmatched. CDR3 length: 14 amino acids. The CDR3 nucleotides read TGTGCCAGCCTCCTAGCGGGGGGGCTCGGTATGCAGTATTTT. Its protein product is CASLLAGGLGMQYF.

This clonotype was counted many times. V gene TRBV9 combines with J gene TRBJ1-3; possibly TRBD1 for D (6 bases). Trimming pared 3 bases from V and 0 bases from J, leaving 7 bases between. This CDR3 is 14 amino acids long. From germline, CDR1 is SGDLS and CDR2 YYNGEE. CDR3 loop: CASSGGASGNTIYF. CDR3 coding DNA: TGTGCCAGCAGCGGGGGGGCCTCTGGAAACACCATATATTTT.